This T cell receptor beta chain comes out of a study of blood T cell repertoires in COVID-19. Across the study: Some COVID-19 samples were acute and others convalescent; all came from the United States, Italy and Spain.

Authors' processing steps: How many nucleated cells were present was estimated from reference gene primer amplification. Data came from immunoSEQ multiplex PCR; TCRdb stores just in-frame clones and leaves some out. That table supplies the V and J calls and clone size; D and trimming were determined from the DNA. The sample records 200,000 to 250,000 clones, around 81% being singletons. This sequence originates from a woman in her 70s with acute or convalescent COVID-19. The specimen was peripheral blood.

CDR3 loop: CASSLLENTEAFF. The CDR3 DNA reads as TGTGCCAGCAGTTTATTAGAGAACACTGAAGCTTTCTTT. The chain combines TRBV28 with TRBJ1-1, with no clear D. The V end lost 1 base, the J end lost 1 base, and 4 bases lay between the germline ends. This CDR3 has 13 amino acids. Germline V gene data show CDR1 as MDHEN and CDR2 as SYDVKM. Full variable domain (rest looked up from reference TRBV28 and TRBJ1-1): DVKVTQSSRYLVKRTGEKVFLECVQDMDHENMFWYRQDPGLGLRLIYFSYDVKMKEKGDIPEGYSVSREKKERFSLILESASTNQTSMYLCASSLLENTEAFFGQGTRLTVV.